Below are 14 T cell receptor beta chains sequenced from a single sample in a study of Ad26.COV2.S vaccination and SARS-CoV-2 variants. Treatment denoted: 15 to 20 received Ad26.COV2.S at low or high dose, single or two shots; about 5 received placebo; per-sample allocation not given. Samples came from day 63 after the first vaccine or placebo injection. Produced via immunoSEQ multiplex PCR; TCRdb's table is partial and in-frame only. The sample lists over 400,000 clones; approximately 90% were seen once. The sequences come from peripheral blood, collected in a trial of Ad26.COV2.S vaccine versus placebo. The receptors shown here come from a person aged 18-60 years who received the Ad26.COV2.S COVID-19 vaccine or a placebo.

The chain carries TRBV11-3 and TRBJ2-7; D remains ambiguous. This CDR3 spans 13 amino acids. Deletions cut 5 bases from V and 3 bases from J, with 11 bases between. CDR1 is SGHNT and CDR2 is YENEEA in the germline V gene. In DNA, the CDR3 is TGTGCCAGCAGCCTCGGCCCTGTCTACGAGCAGTACTTC. Encoded protein: CASSLGPVYEQYF.

The gene calls are TRBV6-2 or TRBV6-3 and TRBJ2-7; 7 bases are shared with TRBD1. This CDR3 contains 14 residues. Germline loops: CDR1 MNHEY, CDR2 SVGEGT. V lost 2 bases to trimming and J lost 3 bases; unmatched junction nucleotides: 4. The CDR3 region is CASSYGDSGYEQYF. The CDR3, as DNA: TGTGCCAGCAGTTACGGGGACAGCGGCTACGAGCAGTACTTC.

The rearrangement joins TRBV10-1 to TRBJ2-5; D is unclear. With 2 bases removed from V and 5 bases from J, the gap between germline ends came to 21 bases. This CDR3 comprises 17 residues. Germline CDR1 WNHNN, CDR2 SYGVQD (reference sequence). The CDR3 nucleotides are TGCGCCAGCAGTGAGCTGGGGAATGGAATTGACGGGGAGACCCAGTACTTC. This encodes CASSELGNGIDGETQYF.

The chain couples TRBV6-5 to TRBJ2-2; D is unclear. The V gene's germline CDR1 is MNHEY and CDR2 SVGAGI. The CDR3 runs to 13 residues. V gave up 6 bases and J gave up 4 bases, with 9 bases separating them. The CDR3: CASRITVTGELFF. The DNA for the CDR3 is TGTGCCAGCAGGATAACAGTCACCGGGGAGCTGTTTTTT.

This chain connects TRBV6-5 to TRBJ1-2, with TRBD1 matching over 7 bases. CDR1 and CDR2 (germline): MNHEY, SVGAGI. The V segment lost 2 bases and the J segment 8 bases; nucleotides outside the gene matches: 14. This CDR3 spans 16 amino acids. The CDR3 here is CASSYGIGRGQGGYTF. The CDR3 bases are TGTGCCAGCAGTTACGGAATTGGGAGGGGGCAGGGAGGCTACACCTTC.

This chain uses TRBV7-2 with TRBJ1-3; 8 bases line up with TRBD1. The length of the CDR3 is 15 residues. Germline V gene sequence: CDR1 SGHTA, CDR2 FQGNSA. Trimming cost V 4 bases and J 3 bases; bases outside gene matches: 5. CDR3 sequence (DNA): TGTGCCAGCAGCTCTCAGGGGGCATATGGAAACACCATATATTTT. As protein: CASSSQGAYGNTIYF.

This clone was seen just once. The chain joins TRBV29-1 to TRBJ2-7; D unresolved. V gave up 4 bases and J gave up 4 bases, with 5 bases separating them. The germline CDR1 and CDR2 sequences are SQVTM and ANQGSEA. This CDR3 comprises 10 residues. In nucleotides, the CDR3 is TGCAGCGTTGGCTCGTACGAGCAGTACTTC. Amino acids: CSVGSYEQYF.

CDR3 DNA: TGTGCCAGCTCACCGAACGGCACTGAAGCTTTCTTT. This gives the protein CASSPNGTEAFF. This chain joins TRBV18 and TRBJ1-1, with no clear D. The V and J ends lost 3 bases and 4 bases respectively, with 6 bases between them. Germline V gene lookup returns CDR1 KGHSH and CDR2 LQKENI. CDR3 length equals 12 residues.

The CDR3 here is CASSLEGGPVYNEQFF. The DNA of the CDR3 is TGTGCCAGCAGCTTGGAGGGCGGCCCGGTCTACAATGAGCAGTTCTTC. The V and J genes are TRBV5-4 and TRBJ2-1, with D uncertain. Germline lookup yields CDR1 SGHNT and CDR2 YYREEE (reference sequence). Between the trimmed V and J ends, which lost 0 bases and 3 bases, there was a span of 13 bases. CDR3 length: 16 residues.

The J gene is TRBJ1-1, the V gene TRBV19; D may be TRBD1 (5 bases). Germline CDR1 LNHDA, CDR2 SQIVND (reference sequence). CDR3 length equals 12 residues. V was clipped by 1 base and J by 11 bases, with 11 bases between them. The CDR3: CASSIGLGTAFF. The CDR3 nucleotides are TGTGCCAGTAGTATAGGTTTAGGGACGGCTTTCTTT.

V gene TRBV27 combines with J gene TRBJ2-7, with 10 positions matching TRBD1. Looked up from germline, CDR1 is MNHEY and CDR2 is SMNVEV (reference sequence). Trimming took 6 bases from V and 3 from J; bases not matched to a gene: 11. The CDR3 is 16 residues long. DNA of the CDR3: TGTGCCAGCAGCCGGGGTCCGGGACAGGGGTTCTACGAGCAGTACTTC. This codes for CASSRGPGQGFYEQYF.

The chain is built from TRBV6-2 or TRBV6-3 and TRBJ2-6; either TRBD1 or TRBD2 may fit D (6 bases each). Germline V gene data show CDR1 as MNHEY and CDR2 as SVGEGT. Trimming took off 2 bases at V and 0 bases at J, with 8 bases between the two ends. There are 16 residues in the CDR3. The CDR3 coding sequence is TGTGCCAGCAGTTACGGGGGGCACTCTGGGGCCAACGTCCTGACTTTC. Its translation: CASSYGGHSGANVLTF.

The chain carries TRBV7-9 and TRBJ2-3, with 10 bases that match TRBD2. V dropped 10 bases and J dropped 0; count of bases not matched to a gene: 4. Germline V gives CDR1 SEHNR, CDR2 FQNEAQ (reference sequence). This CDR3 has 14 residues. The CDR3 loop is CATLAGGSTDTQYF. In DNA, the CDR3 is TGTGCCACCTTAGCGGGGGGAAGCACAGATACGCAGTATTTT.

The rearrangement links TRBV5-1 to TRBJ2-2; 13 bases agree with TRBD2. Trimming at V came to 0 bases and at J to 1 base, leaving 3 bases not matched to a gene. Germline values: CDR1 SGHRS, CDR2 YFSETQ. This CDR3 is 18 amino acids long. The chain's CDR3 is CASSLGLAGGQNTGELFF. The CDR3 DNA sequence: TGCGCCAGCAGCTTGGGACTAGCGGGGGGCCAGAACACCGGGGAGCTGTTTTTT.